Detailed here is one T cell receptor (beta chain). CDR3 length equals 13 residues. The V gene lost 7 bases and the J gene lost 4 bases, with 14 bases spanning the gap. The germline V gene has CDR1 SQVTM and CDR2 ANQGSEA. These data belong to a study of blood T cell repertoires in COVID-19. Study context: Material from acute and convalescent COVID-19 was sourced from the United States, Italy and Spain. T cells, B-cell-depleted T cells, or PBMCs provided the cDNA or gDNA that served as material.

This table comes from immunoSEQ multiplex PCR, and its TCRdb copy is limited to in-frame clones, with some not included. The table records approximately 170,000 clones, more than 70% of them present only once. The rearrangement uses TRBV29-1 and TRBJ1-3; D gene ambiguous. This clonotype was obtained from a woman aged 80 or older with active or convalescent COVID-19. The specimen sequenced was peripheral blood. This CDR3 reads CSATRDLGNTIYF. The CDR3 nucleotides read TGCAGCGCCACGAGGGATCTCGGAAACACCATATATTTT.